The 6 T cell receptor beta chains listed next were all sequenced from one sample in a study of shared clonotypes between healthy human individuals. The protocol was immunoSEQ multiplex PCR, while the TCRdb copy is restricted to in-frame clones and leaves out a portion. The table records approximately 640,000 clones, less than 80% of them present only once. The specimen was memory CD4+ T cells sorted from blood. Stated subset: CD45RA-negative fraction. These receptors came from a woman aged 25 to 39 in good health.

CDR3 protein: CASSLGLPGQPQHF. The CDR3 DNA reads TGTGCCAGCAGCTTGGGCCTCCCGGGTCAGCCCCAGCATTTT. The chain couples TRBV5-5 to TRBJ1-5; unclear D gene. Trimming removed 0 bases from V and 6 bases from J, with 10 bases in between. The CDR3 is 14 amino acids. From germline, CDR1 is SGHKS and CDR2 YYEKEE (reference sequence).

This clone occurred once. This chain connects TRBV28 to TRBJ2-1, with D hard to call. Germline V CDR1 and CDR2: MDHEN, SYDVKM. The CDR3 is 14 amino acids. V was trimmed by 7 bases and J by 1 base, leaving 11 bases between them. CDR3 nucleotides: TGTGCCAGCAAGCCCAGGTCTTCCTACAATGAGCAGTTCTTC. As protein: CASKPRSSYNEQFF.

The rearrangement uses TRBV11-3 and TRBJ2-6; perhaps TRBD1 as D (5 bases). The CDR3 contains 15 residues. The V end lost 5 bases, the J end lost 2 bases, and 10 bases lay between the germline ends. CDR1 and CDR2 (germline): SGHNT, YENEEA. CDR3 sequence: CASSLTGAGANVLTF. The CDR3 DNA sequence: TGTGCCAGCAGCCTCACAGGCGCTGGGGCCAACGTCCTGACTTTC.

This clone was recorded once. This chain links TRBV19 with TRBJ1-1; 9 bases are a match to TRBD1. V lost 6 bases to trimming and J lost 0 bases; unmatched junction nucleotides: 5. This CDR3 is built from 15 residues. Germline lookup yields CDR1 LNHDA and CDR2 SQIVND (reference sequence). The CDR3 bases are TGTGCCAGTAGCAGACAGGGGGGGATGAACACTGAAGCTTTCTTT. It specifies CASSRQGGMNTEAFF.

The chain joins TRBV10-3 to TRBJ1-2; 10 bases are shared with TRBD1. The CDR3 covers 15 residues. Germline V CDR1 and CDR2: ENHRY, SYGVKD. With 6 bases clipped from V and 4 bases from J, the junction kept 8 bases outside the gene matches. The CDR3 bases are TGTGCCATCAGGCCCGGGACAGGGGTGATCTATGGCTACACCTTC. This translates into CAIRPGTGVIYGYTF.

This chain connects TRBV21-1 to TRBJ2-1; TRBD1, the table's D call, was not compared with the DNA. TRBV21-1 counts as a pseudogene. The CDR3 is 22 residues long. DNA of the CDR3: TGTGCCAGCAGCAAAAAGAAGGCTAGTTTGGCAGGGGGAAGGCTCGGGTACAATGAGCAGTTCTTC. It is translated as CASSKKKASLAGGRLGYNEQFF.